A selection of T cell receptor beta chains follows, all from one sample in a study of T-cell memory formation after mild COVID-19. Each CDR3 protein is one row after TCRdb ran MiXCR on the 5' RACE reads. The sample carries under 600,000 distinct CDR3 sequences, roughly 20% recorded once. The sequencing sample was made of PBMCs or a T cell subset sorted from them (not recorded which). The source is an adult woman who had mild COVID-19 (a few samples of this study predate the infection). Cell type and time point are not known. Both conserved end residues are part of each CDR3. D genes are given only for firm matches. Only some rows state a clone size, as once, few, many or a class for expanded clones.

v_gene: TRBV7-8; abundance: NA; d_gene: NA; j_gene: TRBJ2-1; CDR3aa: CASSFGGRGTYNEQFF; CDR3nt: TGTGCCAGCAGCTTTGGGGGTAGGGGCACCTACAATGAGCAGTTCTTC
v_gene: TRBV7-2; abundance: once; d_gene: NA; j_gene: TRBJ1-5; CDR3aa: CASSLAPSTAPQHF; CDR3nt: TGTGCCAGCAGCTTAGCCCCTTCGACGGCGCCCCAGCATTTT
v_gene: TRBV5-6; abundance: few; d_gene: NA; j_gene: TRBJ2-1; CDR3aa: CASSFLRGPGSSYNEQFF; CDR3nt: TGTGCCAGCAGCTTTTTGCGGGGCCCCGGGAGCTCCTACAATGAGCAGTTCTTC
v_gene: TRBV12-3/TRBV12-4; abundance: NA; d_gene: NA; j_gene: TRBJ1-5; CDR3aa: CASSLPGINQPQHF; CDR3nt: TGTGCCAGCAGTTTACCAGGGATCAATCAGCCCCAGCATTTT
v_gene: TRBV4-2; abundance: few; d_gene: TRBD1; j_gene: TRBJ1-2; CDR3aa: CASSPGTVTYGYTF; CDR3nt: TGTGCCAGCAGCCCCGGGACAGTAACCTATGGCTACACCTTC
v_gene: TRBV11-2; abundance: NA; d_gene: NA; j_gene: TRBJ1-2; CDR3aa: CASSSESTSNYGYTF; CDR3nt: TGTGCCAGCAGCTCCGAATCGACATCGAACTATGGCTACACCTTC
v_gene: TRBV5-6; abundance: few; d_gene: NA; j_gene: TRBJ2-5; CDR3aa: CASSERGPNRGETQYF; CDR3nt: TGTGCCAGCAGCGAGAGGGGACCAAATCGGGGGGAGACCCAGTACTTC
v_gene: TRBV5-1; abundance: many; d_gene: TRBD1; j_gene: TRBJ1-1; CDR3aa: CASSLEGTGVVPFF; CDR3nt: TGCGCCAGCAGCTTGGAAGGGACAGGGGTTGTTCCTTTCTTT
v_gene: TRBV5-1; abundance: NA; d_gene: NA; j_gene: TRBJ2-1; CDR3aa: CASSLAVVVNEQFF; CDR3nt: TGCGCCAGCAGCTTGGCGGTTGTTGTCAATGAGCAGTTCTTC
v_gene: TRBV24-1; abundance: few; d_gene: NA; j_gene: TRBJ2-5; CDR3aa: CATSDYRIQETQYF; CDR3nt: TGTGCCACCAGTGATTATCGTATCCAAGAGACCCAGTACTTC
v_gene: TRBV4-1; abundance: NA; d_gene: NA; j_gene: TRBJ2-2; CDR3aa: CASSPREGAGELFF; CDR3nt: TGCGCCAGCAGCCCCAGGGAGGGGGCCGGGGAGCTGTTTTTT
v_gene: TRBV9; abundance: few; d_gene: NA; j_gene: TRBJ1-5; CDR3aa: CASSARPNQPQHF; CDR3nt: TGTGCCAGCAGCGCGCGACCCAATCAGCCCCAGCATTTT
v_gene: TRBV5-1; abundance: few; d_gene: TRBD2; j_gene: TRBJ2-3; CDR3aa: CASSSSSGGLTDTQYF; CDR3nt: TGCGCCAGCAGCTCCTCTAGCGGGGGGCTCACAGATACGCAGTATTTT
v_gene: TRBV11-2; abundance: NA; d_gene: TRBD2; j_gene: TRBJ2-1; CDR3aa: CASSNSGRTYNEQFF; CDR3nt: TGTGCCAGCAGCAATAGCGGGAGAACCTACAATGAGCAGTTCTTC
v_gene: TRBV7-3; abundance: few; d_gene: TRBD1; j_gene: TRBJ1-1; CDR3aa: CASSYDRVTEAFF; CDR3nt: TGTGCCAGCAGCTACGACAGGGTCACTGAAGCTTTCTTT
v_gene: TRBV9; abundance: NA; d_gene: NA; j_gene: TRBJ1-1; CDR3aa: CASSVDDSKSTEAFF; CDR3nt: TGTGCCAGCAGCGTAGATGACAGCAAGTCCACTGAAGCTTTCTTT
v_gene: TRBV7-3; abundance: NA; d_gene: NA; j_gene: TRBJ1-6; CDR3aa: CASSLTGPSYNSPLHF; CDR3nt: TGTGCCAGCAGCTTAACTGGACCCAGCTATAATTCACCCCTCCACTTT
v_gene: TRBV12-3/TRBV12-4; abundance: NA; d_gene: NA; j_gene: TRBJ2-3; CDR3aa: CASSLQGSRDTQYF; CDR3nt: TGTGCCAGCAGTTTACAAGGTAGCCGGGATACGCAGTATTTT
v_gene: TRBV4-2; abundance: once; d_gene: NA; j_gene: TRBJ1-5; CDR3aa: CASSQVSNQPQHF; CDR3nt: TGTGCCAGCAGCCAAGTCAGCAATCAGCCCCAGCATTTT
v_gene: TRBV7-2; abundance: NA; d_gene: TRBD1; j_gene: TRBJ1-1; CDR3aa: CASSLVVTGGTEAFF; CDR3nt: TGTGCCAGCAGCTTAGTCGTGACAGGGGGCACTGAAGCTTTCTTT
v_gene: TRBV27; abundance: NA; d_gene: NA; j_gene: TRBJ1-2; CDR3aa: CASSKNRDYGYTF; CDR3nt: TGTGCCAGCAGTAAGAACAGAGACTATGGCTACACCTTC
v_gene: TRBV7-6; abundance: NA; d_gene: NA; j_gene: TRBJ1-1; CDR3aa: CASSPGDRTEAFF; CDR3nt: TGTGCCAGCAGCCCAGGGGATCGCACTGAAGCTTTCTTT
v_gene: TRBV12-3/TRBV12-4; abundance: NA; d_gene: TRBD2; j_gene: TRBJ2-1; CDR3aa: CASSLGASGGDEQFF; CDR3nt: TGTGCCAGTTCCCTAGGGGCTAGCGGGGGGGATGAGCAGTTCTTC
v_gene: TRBV9; abundance: NA; d_gene: NA; j_gene: TRBJ2-7; CDR3aa: CASSSFDSYEQYF; CDR3nt: TGTGCCAGCAGCTCCTTCGACTCCTACGAGCAGTACTTC
v_gene: TRBV24-1; abundance: NA; d_gene: NA; j_gene: TRBJ2-1; CDR3aa: CATSMDTTYNEQFF; CDR3nt: TGTGCCACCAGTATGGACACCACCTACAATGAGCAGTTCTTC
v_gene: TRBV7-9; abundance: NA; d_gene: TRBD1; j_gene: TRBJ1-1; CDR3aa: CASSLLVLLTGSATEAFF; CDR3nt: TGTGCCAGCAGCTTACTTGTCCTTTTGACAGGGTCGGCCACTGAAGCTTTCTTT
v_gene: TRBV6-5; abundance: NA; d_gene: TRBD1; j_gene: TRBJ2-3; CDR3aa: CASSWDRVGTQYF; CDR3nt: TGTGCCAGCAGTTGGGACAGAGTAGGTACGCAGTATTTT
v_gene: TRBV10-3; abundance: few; d_gene: NA; j_gene: TRBJ1-1; CDR3aa: CAIRPRQGQTNTEAFF; CDR3nt: TGTGCCATACGACCGCGGCAGGGACAAACGAACACTGAAGCTTTCTTT
v_gene: TRBV11-3; abundance: NA; d_gene: TRBD1; j_gene: TRBJ1-1; CDR3aa: CASSPWDRGNTEAFF; CDR3nt: TGTGCCAGCAGCCCCTGGGACAGGGGGAACACTGAAGCTTTCTTT
v_gene: TRBV7-9; abundance: NA; d_gene: NA; j_gene: TRBJ2-1; CDR3aa: CASVDGSSYNEQFF; CDR3nt: TGTGCCAGCGTGGACGGGAGTTCCTACAATGAGCAGTTCTTC
v_gene: TRBV7-3; abundance: few; d_gene: TRBD1; j_gene: TRBJ1-1; CDR3aa: CASSPRTGSTEAFF; CDR3nt: TGTGCCAGCAGCCCACGGACAGGGTCCACTGAAGCTTTCTTT
v_gene: TRBV20-1; abundance: NA; d_gene: NA; j_gene: TRBJ1-2; CDR3aa: CSARVLDTHYGYTF; CDR3nt: TGCAGTGCTAGAGTGCTTGACACCCACTATGGCTACACCTTC
v_gene: TRBV7-9; abundance: NA; d_gene: NA; j_gene: TRBJ2-5; CDR3aa: CASSGLSAGAYQETQYF; CDR3nt: TGTGCCAGCAGTGGTCTATCGGCAGGGGCGTACCAAGAGACCCAGTACTTC
v_gene: TRBV4-1; abundance: NA; d_gene: TRBD1; j_gene: TRBJ1-3; CDR3aa: CASSHPEGAPDFSGNTIYF; CDR3nt: TGCGCCAGCAGCCATCCTGAGGGGGCCCCCGACTTCTCTGGAAACACCATATATTTT
v_gene: TRBV27; abundance: NA; d_gene: NA; j_gene: TRBJ2-1; CDR3aa: CASSFGGTPGGEQFF; CDR3nt: TGTGCCAGCAGTTTCGGGGGTACCCCAGGGGGGGAGCAGTTCTTC
v_gene: TRBV18; abundance: NA; d_gene: TRBD1; j_gene: TRBJ2-7; CDR3aa: CASSPTQGAGEQYF; CDR3nt: TGTGCCAGCTCACCAACACAGGGGGCAGGTGAGCAGTACTTC
v_gene: TRBV5-5; abundance: many; d_gene: NA; j_gene: TRBJ1-1; CDR3aa: CASSLGVRNTEAFF; CDR3nt: TGTGCCAGCAGCTTGGGCGTCAGGAACACTGAAGCTTTCTTT
v_gene: TRBV5-1; abundance: few; d_gene: NA; j_gene: TRBJ2-2; CDR3aa: CASSPDWNTGELFF; CDR3nt: TGCGCCAGCAGCCCAGACTGGAACACCGGGGAGCTGTTTTTT
v_gene: TRBV7-6; abundance: many; d_gene: NA; j_gene: TRBJ2-1; CDR3aa: CASSLVGARGQDEQFF; CDR3nt: TGTGCCAGCAGCTTAGTGGGGGCAAGAGGTCAAGATGAGCAGTTCTTC
v_gene: TRBV7-9; abundance: NA; d_gene: NA; j_gene: TRBJ2-3; CDR3aa: CASSSSTSRAPYYTQYF; CDR3nt: TGTGCCAGCAGCTCGTCAACCTCAAGGGCTCCCTACTATACGCAGTATTTT
v_gene: TRBV21-1; abundance: few; d_gene: NA; j_gene: TRBJ2-6; CDR3aa: CASSKSGQGGSGANVLTF; CDR3nt: TGTGCCAGCAGCAAATCGGGACAGGGGGGCTCTGGGGCCAACGTCCTGACTTTC
v_gene: TRBV6-5; abundance: NA; d_gene: NA; j_gene: TRBJ2-2; CDR3aa: CASSPAPSGELFF; CDR3nt: TGTGCCAGCAGCCCGGCCCCCTCCGGGGAGCTGTTTTTT
v_gene: TRBV29-1; abundance: few; d_gene: NA; j_gene: TRBJ2-7; CDR3aa: CSASPGPYEQYF; CDR3nt: TGCAGCGCCTCCCCGGGTCCTTACGAGCAGTACTTC
v_gene: TRBV4-1; abundance: NA; d_gene: TRBD1; j_gene: TRBJ2-1; CDR3aa: CASSQAGTGFYNEQFF; CDR3nt: TGCGCCAGCAGCCAAGCAGGGACAGGGTTTTACAATGAGCAGTTCTTC
v_gene: TRBV12-3/TRBV12-4; abundance: few; d_gene: NA; j_gene: TRBJ1-2; CDR3aa: CASSYGVGNRGYTF; CDR3nt: TGTGCCAGCAGTTACGGCGTGGGGAATCGTGGCTACACCTTC
v_gene: TRBV12-3/TRBV12-4; abundance: NA; d_gene: TRBD1; j_gene: TRBJ1-1; CDR3aa: CASSPAGTGVEAFF; CDR3nt: TGTGCCAGCAGCCCCGCCGGGACAGGGGTTGAAGCTTTCTTT
v_gene: TRBV24-1; abundance: NA; d_gene: TRBD1; j_gene: TRBJ2-1; CDR3aa: CAIGTGVSYNEQFF; CDR3nt: TGTGCCATCGGGACAGGGGTTTCCTACAATGAGCAGTTCTTC
v_gene: TRBV11-2; abundance: few; d_gene: NA; j_gene: TRBJ2-1; CDR3aa: CASSPIEGAWTSYNEQFF; CDR3nt: TGTGCCAGCAGCCCAATTGAGGGGGCCTGGACTAGCTACAATGAGCAGTTCTTC
v_gene: TRBV12-3/TRBV12-4; abundance: NA; d_gene: NA; j_gene: TRBJ2-3; CDR3aa: CASNMGHDTDTQYF; CDR3nt: TGTGCCAGCAATATGGGACACGACACAGATACGCAGTATTTT
v_gene: TRBV4-1; abundance: few; d_gene: NA; j_gene: TRBJ2-3; CDR3aa: CASSPTLRNTDTQYF; CDR3nt: TGCGCCAGCAGCCCAACCCTGAGGAACACAGATACGCAGTATTTT
v_gene: TRBV5-5; abundance: NA; d_gene: NA; j_gene: TRBJ1-5; CDR3aa: CASSQGVGGNQPQHF; CDR3nt: TGTGCCAGCAGTCAAGGGGTAGGTGGAAATCAGCCCCAGCATTTT